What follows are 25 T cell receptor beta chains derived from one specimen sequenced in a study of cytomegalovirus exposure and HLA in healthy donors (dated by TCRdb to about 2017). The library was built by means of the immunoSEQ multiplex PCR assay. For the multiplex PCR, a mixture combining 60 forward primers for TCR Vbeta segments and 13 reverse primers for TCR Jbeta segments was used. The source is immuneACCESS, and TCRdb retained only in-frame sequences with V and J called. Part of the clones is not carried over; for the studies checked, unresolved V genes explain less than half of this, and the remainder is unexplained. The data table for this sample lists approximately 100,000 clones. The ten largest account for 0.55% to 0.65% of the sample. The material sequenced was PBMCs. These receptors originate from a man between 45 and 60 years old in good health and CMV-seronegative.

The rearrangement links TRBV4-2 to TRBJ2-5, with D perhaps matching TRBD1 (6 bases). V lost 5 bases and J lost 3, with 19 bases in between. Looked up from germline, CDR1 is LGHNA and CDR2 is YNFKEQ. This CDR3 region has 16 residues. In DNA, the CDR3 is TGTGCCAGCAGCTCCCGGGACATCGGAAAAGAAGAGACCCAGTACTTC. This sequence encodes CASSSRDIGKEETQYF.

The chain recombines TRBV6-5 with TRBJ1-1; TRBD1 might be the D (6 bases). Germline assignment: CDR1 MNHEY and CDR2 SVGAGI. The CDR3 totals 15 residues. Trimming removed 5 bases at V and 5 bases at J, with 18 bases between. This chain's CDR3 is CASSAGQGKWTEAFF. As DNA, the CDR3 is TGTGCCAGCAGTGCTGGGCAGGGGAAGTGGACTGAAGCTTTCTTT.

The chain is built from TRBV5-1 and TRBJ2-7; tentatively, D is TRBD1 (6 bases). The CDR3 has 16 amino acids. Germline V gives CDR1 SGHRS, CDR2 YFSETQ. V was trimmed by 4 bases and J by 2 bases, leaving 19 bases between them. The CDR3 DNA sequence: TGCGCCAGCAGCCTGCCAAGAGCGGACAGAGCCTACGAGCAGTACTTC. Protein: CASSLPRADRAYEQYF.

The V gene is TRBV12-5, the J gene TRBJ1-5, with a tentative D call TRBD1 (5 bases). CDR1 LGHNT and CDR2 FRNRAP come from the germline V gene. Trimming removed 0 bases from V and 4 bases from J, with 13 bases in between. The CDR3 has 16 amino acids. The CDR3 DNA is TGTGCTAGTGGTTTGGTACCCACAGGTGCAAATCAGCCCCAGCATTTT. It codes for CASGLVPTGANQPQHF.

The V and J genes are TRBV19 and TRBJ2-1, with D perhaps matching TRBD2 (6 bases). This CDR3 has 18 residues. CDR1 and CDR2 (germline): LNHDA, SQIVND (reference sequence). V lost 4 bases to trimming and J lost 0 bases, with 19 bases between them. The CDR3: CASSSVTGLKSSYNEQFF. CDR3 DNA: TGTGCCAGTAGTAGCGTAACCGGACTAAAAAGCTCCTACAATGAGCAGTTCTTC.

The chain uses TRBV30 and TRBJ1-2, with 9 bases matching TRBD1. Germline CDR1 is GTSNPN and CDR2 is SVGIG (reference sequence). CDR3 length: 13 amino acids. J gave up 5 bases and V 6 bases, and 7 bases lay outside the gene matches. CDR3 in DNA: TGTGCCTGCCTGACAGGGGGTCGGTATGGCTACACCTTC. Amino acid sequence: CACLTGGRYGYTF.

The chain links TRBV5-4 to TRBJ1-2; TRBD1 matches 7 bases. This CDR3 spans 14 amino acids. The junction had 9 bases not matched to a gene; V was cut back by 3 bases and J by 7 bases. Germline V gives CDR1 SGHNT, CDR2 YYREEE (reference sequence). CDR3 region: CASSSPRDRRGYTF. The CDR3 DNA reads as TGTGCCAGCAGCTCCCCCCGGGACAGACGTGGCTACACCTTC.

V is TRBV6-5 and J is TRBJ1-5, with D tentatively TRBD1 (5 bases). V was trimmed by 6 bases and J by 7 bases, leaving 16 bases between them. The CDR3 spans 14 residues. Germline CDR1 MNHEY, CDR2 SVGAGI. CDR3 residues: CASRPQGSYQPQHF. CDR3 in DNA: TGTGCCAGCAGACCTCAGGGTTCTTACCAGCCCCAGCATTTT.

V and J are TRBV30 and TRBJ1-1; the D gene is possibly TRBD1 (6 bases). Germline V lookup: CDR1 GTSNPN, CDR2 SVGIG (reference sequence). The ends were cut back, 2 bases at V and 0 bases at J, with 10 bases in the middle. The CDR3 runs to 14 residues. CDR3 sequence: CAWSFGTMNTEAFF. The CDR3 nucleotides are TGTGCCTGGAGTTTTGGGACAATGAACACTGAAGCTTTCTTT.

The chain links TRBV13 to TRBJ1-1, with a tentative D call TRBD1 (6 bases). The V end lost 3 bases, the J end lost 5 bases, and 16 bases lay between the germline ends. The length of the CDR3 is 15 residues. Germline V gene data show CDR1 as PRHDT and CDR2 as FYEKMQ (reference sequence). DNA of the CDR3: TGTGCCAGCAGCTTCGCAGGGGTTGAGGGTACTGAAGCTTTCTTT. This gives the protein CASSFAGVEGTEAFF.

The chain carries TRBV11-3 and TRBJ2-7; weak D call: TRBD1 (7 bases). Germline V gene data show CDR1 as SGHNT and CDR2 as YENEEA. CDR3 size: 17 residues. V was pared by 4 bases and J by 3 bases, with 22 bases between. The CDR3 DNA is TGTGCCAGCAGCTCCCCAAGGTCAGGGGGAGGAGTCTACGAGCAGTACTTC. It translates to CASSSPRSGGGVYEQYF.

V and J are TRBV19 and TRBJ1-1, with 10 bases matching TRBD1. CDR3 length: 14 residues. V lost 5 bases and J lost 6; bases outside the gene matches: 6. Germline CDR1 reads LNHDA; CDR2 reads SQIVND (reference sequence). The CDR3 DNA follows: TGTGCCAGTAGTTTCCGGGACAGGGGCTCTGAAGCTTTCTTT. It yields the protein CASSFRDRGSEAFF.

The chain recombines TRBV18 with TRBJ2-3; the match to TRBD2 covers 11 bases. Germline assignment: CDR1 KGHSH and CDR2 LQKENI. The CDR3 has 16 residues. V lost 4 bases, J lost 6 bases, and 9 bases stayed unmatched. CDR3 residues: CASSQSLAGAGDTQYF. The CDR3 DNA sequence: TGTGCCAGCTCACAATCACTAGCGGGAGCTGGTGATACGCAGTATTTT.

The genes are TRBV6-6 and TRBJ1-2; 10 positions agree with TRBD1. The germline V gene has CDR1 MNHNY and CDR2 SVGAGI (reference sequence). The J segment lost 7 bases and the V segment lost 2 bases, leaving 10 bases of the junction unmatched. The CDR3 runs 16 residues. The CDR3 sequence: CASSYGTGARAGGYTF. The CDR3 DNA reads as TGTGCCAGCAGTTACGGGACAGGGGCTAGGGCTGGTGGCTACACCTTC.

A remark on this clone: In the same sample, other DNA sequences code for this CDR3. The CDR3 is CASSSGGGNQPQHF. For the CDR3, the DNA is TGTGCCAGCAGTTCAGGGGGCGGCAATCAGCCCCAGCATTTT. V and J are TRBV5-5 and TRBJ1-5; 8 bases map to TRBD1. Germline V lookup: CDR1 SGHKS, CDR2 YYEKEE (reference sequence). V lost 5 bases, J lost 2 bases, and 3 bases stayed unmatched. This CDR3 has 14 residues.

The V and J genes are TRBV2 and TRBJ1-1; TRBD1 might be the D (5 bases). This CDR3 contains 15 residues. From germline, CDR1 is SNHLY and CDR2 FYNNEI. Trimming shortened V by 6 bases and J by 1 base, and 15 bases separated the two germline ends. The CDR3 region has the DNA TGTGCCAGCAGATCCACCACGGGGGAGAACACTGAAGCTTTCTTT. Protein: CASRSTTGENTEAFF.

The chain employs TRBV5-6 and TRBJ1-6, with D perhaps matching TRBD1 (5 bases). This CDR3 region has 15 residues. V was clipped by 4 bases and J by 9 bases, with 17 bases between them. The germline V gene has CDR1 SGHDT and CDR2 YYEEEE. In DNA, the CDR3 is TGTGCCAGCAGCCCCTGGGGGGGGTTGAGTTCACCCCTCCACTTT. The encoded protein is CASSPWGGLSSPLHF.

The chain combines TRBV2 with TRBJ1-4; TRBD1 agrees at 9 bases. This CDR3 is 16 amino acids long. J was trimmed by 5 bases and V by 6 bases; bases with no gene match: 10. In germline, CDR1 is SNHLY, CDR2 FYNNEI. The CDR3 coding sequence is TGTGCCAGCAGAAGACCCACAGGGGGCTTGAATGAAAAACTGTTTTTT. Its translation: CASRRPTGGLNEKLFF. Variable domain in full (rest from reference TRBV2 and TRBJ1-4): EPEVTQTPSHQVTQMGQEVILRCVPISNHLYFYWYRQILGQKVEFLVSFYNNEISEKSEIFDDQFSVERPDGSNFTLKIRSTKLEDSAMYFCASRRPTGGLNEKLFFGSGTQLSVL.

The CDR3 reads CASSSGTEENSPLHF. The CDR3 bases are TGTGCCAGCAGCTCGGGGACAGAAGAAAATTCACCCCTCCACTTT. The rearrangement links TRBV5-4 to TRBJ1-6; 7 nucleotides agree with TRBD1. This CDR3 contains 15 residues. Trimming took 3 bases from V and 7 from J; bases not matched to a gene: 7. CDR1 is SGHNT and CDR2 is YYREEE in the germline V gene (reference sequence).

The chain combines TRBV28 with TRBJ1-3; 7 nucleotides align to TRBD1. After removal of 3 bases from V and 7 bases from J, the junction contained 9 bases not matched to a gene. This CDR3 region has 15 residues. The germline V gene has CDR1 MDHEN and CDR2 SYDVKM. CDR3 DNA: TGTGCCAGCAGTTTGGGGACAGTAAATGGGAACACCATATATTTT. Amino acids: CASSLGTVNGNTIYF.

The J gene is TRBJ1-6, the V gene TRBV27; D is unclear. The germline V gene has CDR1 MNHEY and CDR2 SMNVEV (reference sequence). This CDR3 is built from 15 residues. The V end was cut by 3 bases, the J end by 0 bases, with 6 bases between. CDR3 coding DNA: TGTGCCAGCAGTTTTCTGAGCTCCTATAATTCACCCCTCCACTTT. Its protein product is CASSFLSSYNSPLHF.

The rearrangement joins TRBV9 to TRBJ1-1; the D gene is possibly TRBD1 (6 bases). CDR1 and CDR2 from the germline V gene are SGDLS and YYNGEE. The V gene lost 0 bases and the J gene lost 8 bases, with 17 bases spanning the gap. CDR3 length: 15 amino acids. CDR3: CASSVAPNRGAEAFF. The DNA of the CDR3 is TGTGCCAGCAGCGTAGCCCCAAATCGGGGGGCGGAAGCTTTCTTT.

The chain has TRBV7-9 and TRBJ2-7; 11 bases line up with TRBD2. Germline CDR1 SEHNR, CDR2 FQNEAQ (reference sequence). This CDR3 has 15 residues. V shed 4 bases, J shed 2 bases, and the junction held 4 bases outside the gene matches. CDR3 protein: CASSYSSGGTYEQYF. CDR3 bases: TGTGCCAGCAGCTACTCTAGCGGGGGGACCTACGAGCAGTACTTC.

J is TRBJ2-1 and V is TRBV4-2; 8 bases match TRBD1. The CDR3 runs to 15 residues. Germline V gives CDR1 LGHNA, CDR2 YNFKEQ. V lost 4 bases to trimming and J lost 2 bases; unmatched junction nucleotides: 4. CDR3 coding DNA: TGTGCCAGCAGCCTAGCGGACAGGGCCTACAATGAGCAGTTCTTC. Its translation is CASSLADRAYNEQFF.

The CDR3 nucleotides are TGTGCCAGTAGTATAGCGACTAGCGGGGGGAGAAGCTCCTACGAGCAGTACTTC. Translation gives CASSIATSGGRSSYEQYF. The V call is TRBV19, the J call TRBJ2-7, with 13 bases that match TRBD2. The CDR3 contains 18 residues. Trimming at V came to 1 base and at J to 0 bases, leaving 6 bases not matched to a gene. Germline values: CDR1 LNHDA, CDR2 SQIVND (reference sequence).